The 20 T cell receptor beta chains in this list originate from one sample, sequenced in a study of cytomegalovirus exposure and HLA in healthy donors (dated by TCRdb to about 2017). Receptor libraries were prepared by the immunoSEQ multiplex PCR assay. For the multiplex PCR, a mixture combining 60 forward primers for TCR Vbeta segments and 13 reverse primers for TCR Jbeta segments was used. The source is immuneACCESS, and TCRdb retained only in-frame sequences with V and J called. Part of the clones is not carried over; for the studies checked, unresolved V genes explain less than half of this, and the remainder is unexplained. This sample has 150,000 to 200,000 clones in its table, and 60% to 80% of those were observed once. Around 0.97% of the sample comes from the top ten. Sequenced: PBMCs. These receptors were taken from a woman between 50 and 59 years old in good health and CMV-seropositive.

The CDR3 sequence is CASSLRTSGGAGHEQYF. The CDR3 bases are TGTGCCAGCAGCTTGAGGACTAGCGGGGGGGCCGGACACGAGCAGTACTTC. The chain is built from TRBV5-4 and TRBJ2-7; 15 bases are shared with TRBD2. The CDR3 extends over 17 amino acids. Germline CDR1 reads SGHNT; CDR2 reads YYREEE (reference sequence). Trimming removed 1 base from V and 5 bases from J; junction bases left unmatched: 7.

About this clone: Its ends do not fully match the called genes, so a read error is possible. The chain uses TRBV7-7 and TRBJ2-1; 10 positions match TRBD1. Per the germline V gene, CDR1 is SSHAT and CDR2 is FNYEAQ (reference sequence). This CDR3 is 14 amino acids long. CDR3 in DNA: TGTGCTAGCAGCTTGGGACAGGGGACCCATGAGCAGTTCTTC. It codes for CASSLGQGTHEQFF.

In the case of this clone: This same CDR3 is encoded by further DNA sequences in the sample. The rearrangement uses TRBV7-2 and TRBJ2-7, with TRBD1 matching 10 bases. CDR1 SGHTA and CDR2 FQGNSA come from the germline V gene. V was pared by 3 bases and J by 3 bases, with 5 bases of the junction left unmatched. The CDR3 spans 15 residues. CDR3 region: CASSLAGTGDYEQYF. CDR3 nucleotides: TGTGCCAGCAGCTTGGCCGGGACAGGGGACTACGAGCAGTACTTC.

Here the CDR3 reads CASSESIGAGELFF. The CDR3 nucleotides are TGTGCCAGCAGTGAATCGATCGGTGCCGGGGAGCTGTTTTTT. The chain uses TRBV6-1 and TRBJ2-2, with D unresolved. Trimming cost V 2 bases and J 6 bases, with 10 bases left between them. CDR1 is MNHNS, CDR2 SASEGT, per germline. CDR3 size: 14 residues.

This clone appeared once. The gene calls are TRBV6-5 and TRBJ2-5, with D perhaps TRBD1 (6 bases). Germline CDR1 reads MNHEY; CDR2 reads SVGAGI. Trimming took 2 bases from V and 2 from J, leaving 15 bases between them. CDR3 length equals 16 residues. The CDR3 here is CASSYRRQASQETQYF. In DNA, the CDR3 is TGTGCCAGCAGTTACCGACGACAGGCCTCACAAGAGACCCAGTACTTC.

The chain uses TRBV5-5 and TRBJ2-5, with 11 bases identical to TRBD1. CDR3 length: 15 amino acids. V lost 4 bases, J lost 4 bases, and 6 bases stayed unmatched. From germline, CDR1 is SGHKS and CDR2 YYEKEE (reference sequence). The CDR3 here is CASSLRTGGRETQYF. DNA for the CDR3: TGTGCCAGCAGCCTGAGGACAGGGGGCCGAGAGACCCAGTACTTC.

The V and J genes are TRBV14 and TRBJ2-2; 11 bases align to TRBD2. The V gene end was trimmed by 4 bases and the J gene end by 4 bases; junction bases not matched to a gene: 5. In germline, CDR1 is SGHDN, CDR2 FVKESK. The CDR3 runs to 16 residues. CDR3 bases: TGTGCCAGCAGCCCGATGACTAGCGGGGCCACCGGGGAGCTGTTTTTT. It yields the protein CASSPMTSGATGELFF.

Notes on this clone: The sample contains more than one DNA sequence encoding this CDR3. J is TRBJ1-1 and V is TRBV6-5, with D tentatively TRBD1 (5 bases). V shed 6 bases and J shed 4 bases, with 15 bases lying between them. The CDR3 consists of 14 residues. Germline loops: CDR1 MNHEY, CDR2 SVGAGI. The CDR3 DNA sequence: TGTGCCAGCAGATCGTCAGGGCTGGTCACTGAAGCTTTCTTT. Translated, it gives CASRSSGLVTEAFF.

The genes are TRBV9 and TRBJ2-3, with TRBD1 matching 9 bases. J lost 4 bases, V lost 0 bases, and 6 bases had no gene match. Germline CDR1 is SGDLS and CDR2 is YYNGEE. This CDR3 is built from 16 residues. As DNA, the CDR3 is TGTGCCAGCAGCGTAGCCCTACAGGGGGCCGCAGATACGCAGTATTTT. It yields the protein CASSVALQGAADTQYF. Using reference TRBV9 and TRBJ2-3 for the parts outside the CDR3, the full variable domain is DSGVTQTPKHLITATGQRVTLRCSPRSGDLSVYWYQQSLDQGLQFLIQYYNGEERAKGNILERFSAQQFPDLHSELNLSSLELGDSALYFCASSVALQGAADTQYFGPGTRLTVL.

V usage is TRBV7-9 and J usage is TRBJ2-3; TRBD2 matches 12 bases. The CDR3 spans 17 residues. Germline CDR1 is SEHNR and CDR2 is FQNEAQ (reference sequence). After removal of 3 bases from V and 2 bases from J, the junction contained 6 bases not matched to a gene. As DNA, the CDR3 is TGTGCCAGCAGCTTGGGAACTAGCGGGGGGTCCACAGATACGCAGTATTTT. Its translation is CASSLGTSGGSTDTQYF.

A single count supports this clone. This rearrangement joins TRBV6-1 to TRBJ1-2; TRBD1 might be the D (6 bases). The germline V and J ends were trimmed by 8 bases and 6 bases, with 16 bases remaining between them. Germline assignment: CDR1 MNHNS and CDR2 SASEGT. The CDR3 contains 13 residues. The CDR3: CASDAGQRNGYTF. The CDR3 region has the DNA TGTGCCAGCGATGCAGGACAGAGAAATGGCTACACCTTC.

This clone was observed a handful of times. The J gene is TRBJ2-2, the V gene TRBV6-4; D unclear. The length of the CDR3 is 12 residues. V dropped 1 base and J dropped 5 bases, with 2 bases sitting between them. Germline-derived CDR1 and CDR2 are MRHNA and SNTAGT. The CDR3 protein is CASSDLTGELFF. The CDR3 region has the DNA TGTGCCAGCAGTGACTTAACCGGGGAGCTGTTTTTT.

The chain is built from TRBV27 and TRBJ1-4; D call uncertain. Germline assignment: CDR1 MNHEY and CDR2 SMNVEV (reference sequence). Trimming shortened V by 4 bases and J by 3 bases, and 9 bases separated the two germline ends. The CDR3 has 14 residues. The CDR3 spells CASSSPLSNEKLFF. CDR3 bases: TGTGCCAGCAGTTCCCCCCTCTCTAATGAAAAACTGTTTTTT.

The chain joins TRBV28 to TRBJ1-1; D not certain. CDR3 size: 14 residues. With 7 bases removed from V and 0 bases from J, the gap between germline ends came to 12 bases. The germline V gene has CDR1 MDHEN and CDR2 SYDVKM. CDR3 nucleotide sequence: TGTGCCAGCAAGGACTATGAGATGAACACTGAAGCTTTCTTT. It codes for CASKDYEMNTEAFF.

V usage is TRBV30 and J usage is TRBJ1-2, with 8 nucleotides matching TRBD1. The CDR3 runs 13 residues. Unmatched junction bases numbered 6, after V lost 5 bases and J lost 4 bases. In germline, CDR1 is GTSNPN, CDR2 SVGIG (reference sequence). CDR3 coding DNA: TGTGCCTGGGGACAGGGACAAATCTATGGCTACACCTTC. Translating it yields CAWGQGQIYGYTF.

CDR3: CASSRPQGLSAGTSYNEQFF. The DNA of the CDR3 is TGTGCCAGCAGCCGCCCACAGGGTTTATCTGCAGGGACATCCTACAATGAGCAGTTCTTC. V is TRBV7-6 and J is TRBJ2-1; D is perhaps TRBD1 (6 bases). CDR1 is SGHVS, CDR2 FNYEAQ, per germline. V was cut by 5 bases and J by 1 base, with 27 bases left in between. There are 20 residues in the CDR3.

This sequence joins TRBV29-1 and TRBJ2-5, with 9 positions matching TRBD1. The CDR3 totals 12 residues. In germline, CDR1 is SQVTM, CDR2 ANQGSEA. V lost 8 bases and J lost 3; bases outside the gene matches: 4. CDR3 sequence: CSSGQGKETQYF. The CDR3 DNA reads as TGCAGCTCTGGACAGGGGAAAGAGACCCAGTACTTC.

The J gene is TRBJ2-1, the V gene TRBV4-2, with D possibly TRBD2 on 5 matching bases. The CDR3 extends over 16 amino acids. The V gene's germline CDR1 is LGHNA and CDR2 YNFKEQ. V dropped 0 bases and J dropped 8 bases, with 17 bases sitting between them. CDR3 in amino acids: CASSQERFGNGDEQFF. The CDR3 DNA reads TGTGCCAGCAGCCAAGAGAGGTTTGGCAACGGGGATGAGCAGTTCTTC.

The chain combines TRBV6-1 with TRBJ1-1; 7 bases align to TRBD1. Trimming removed 7 bases from V and 3 bases from J; junction bases left unmatched: 11. The CDR3 contains 15 residues. The germline gives CDR1 MNHNS, CDR2 SASEGT. CDR3 coding DNA: TGTGCCAGCACGGGCAGGGGGTTCAGGGACACTGAAGCTTTCTTT. Its translation: CASTGRGFRDTEAFF.

The rearrangement links TRBV5-1 to TRBJ2-5; D is possibly TRBD2 (5 bases). V lost 3 bases to trimming and J lost 2 bases, with 5 bases between them. The CDR3 is 12 amino acids. Germline assignment: CDR1 SGHRS and CDR2 YFSETQ. The CDR3: CASSWEQETQYF. CDR3 DNA: TGCGCCAGCAGCTGGGAGCAAGAGACCCAGTACTTC. Looking up the rest from reference TRBV5-1 and TRBJ2-5 gives the full variable domain: KAGVTQTPRYLIKTRGQQVTLSCSPISGHRSVSWYQQTPGQGLQFLFEYFSETQRNKGNFPGRFSGRQFSNSRSEMNVSTLELGDSALYLCASSWEQETQYFGPGTRLLVL.